The rows below give T cell receptor beta chains drawn from one sample of a study of technical replicates of blood from a few donors. Here immunoSEQ multiplex PCR was the method, and the copy in TCRdb shows in-frame clones only, minus some. Among more than 80,000 clones listed, roughly 95% were seen once. The specimen was T cells isolated from PBMCs. The receptors stem from a human donor in good health. Both conserved end residues are part of each CDR3. D genes are given only for firm matches.

DNA: TGCAGCGTTGCGGCAGGGACTAGCGGGATCTACAATGAGCAGTTCTTC
CDR3: CSVAAGTSGIYNEQFF
D: TRBD2
J: TRBJ2-1
V: TRBV29-1

DNA: TGCAGCGTTCTCTCCTCAGACTATGGCTACACCTTC
CDR3: CSVLSSDYGYTF
D: -
J: TRBJ1-2
V: TRBV29-1

DNA: TGCGCCAGCAGCCCGGAGACTAGCGGGAATCTTAACGGTTACAATGAGCAGTTCTTC
CDR3: CASSPETSGNLNGYNEQFF
D: TRBD2
J: TRBJ2-1
V: TRBV5-1

DNA: TGCGCCAGCAGCTTGGTGACGGGGCAGGGGGCGATGGCCCAGTACTTC
CDR3: CASSLVTGQGAMAQYF
D: TRBD1
J: TRBJ2-5
V: TRBV5-1

DNA: TGTGCCAGCAGCTTAGCGGGACTAGCGGGAGACGAGCAGTTCTTC
CDR3: CASSLAGLAGDEQFF
D: TRBD2
J: TRBJ2-1
V: TRBV7-2

DNA: TGTGCCAGCAGAACGGCGTCGGGAATGAAGAACATTCAGTACTTC
CDR3: CASRTASGMKNIQYF
D: -
J: TRBJ2-4
V: TRBV6-5

DNA: TGTGCCAGCAGCTTGGATTGGCCGGGGGGGGGCCGGGAGACCCAGTACTTC
CDR3: CASSLDWPGGGRETQYF
D: TRBD2
J: TRBJ2-5
V: TRBV5-4

DNA: TGTGCCAGCAGTGTAGAGGCCAAAAACATTCAGTACTTC
CDR3: CASSVEAKNIQYF
D: -
J: TRBJ2-4
V: TRBV6-1

DNA: TGTGCCAGCAGCTTAGACCGCGCAGGGGACAATGAGCAGTTCTTC
CDR3: CASSLDRAGDNEQFF
D: -
J: TRBJ2-1
V: TRBV7-3

DNA: TGTGCCAGCAGCCAACTGGCGACAGGGGGCGTCGAGCAGTACTTC
CDR3: CASSQLATGGVEQYF
D: TRBD1
J: TRBJ2-7
V: TRBV14

DNA: TGTGCCAGCAGTTCTTCTAGCGGGCAGGCGGGTGATGAGCAGTTCTTC
CDR3: CASSSSSGQAGDEQFF
D: TRBD2
J: TRBJ2-1
V: TRBV6-5

DNA: TGTGCCAGCAGCGTTGACCCCGTGGCTAGCGGGGCTTCCTACGAGCAGTACTTC
CDR3: CASSVDPVASGASYEQYF
D: TRBD2
J: TRBJ2-7
V: TRBV9

DNA: TGTGCCACCTCGGGGGGCGCGGGGGACGCGGATACGCAGTATTTT
CDR3: CATSGGAGDADTQYF
D: -
J: TRBJ2-3
V: TRBV10-3

DNA: TGTGCCTGGAGTGTAGAAGCGAACACTGAAGCTTTCTTT
CDR3: CAWSVEANTEAFF
D: -
J: TRBJ1-1
V: TRBV30

DNA: TGTGCCAGCAGCCCATACAGGACAGAGGGCTACACCTTC
CDR3: CASSPYRTEGYTF
D: -
J: TRBJ1-2
V: TRBV9

DNA: TGTGCCAGCAGCAAAAGTGGCGGGAGTGTTTACGAGCAGTACTTC
CDR3: CASSKSGGSVYEQYF
D: TRBD2
J: TRBJ2-7
V: TRBV7-6

DNA: TGCGCCAGCAGGGGGACTAGCGGGATAAATAGCTCCTACAATGAGCAGTTCTTC
CDR3: CASRGTSGINSSYNEQFF
D: TRBD2
J: TRBJ2-1
V: TRBV5-1